This T cell receptor (beta chain) is drawn from a study of CD8+CD57+ T cells in acquired aplastic anemia. Study-wide background: Sorted CD4+ and CD8+ cells gave an average of roughly 3.2 ug of DNA. The average read count for CD4+ cells in healthy donors was about 10 million.

The template for TCR beta VDJ and CDR3 sequence profiling was genomic DNA. TCRdb reprocessed the reads with MiXCR, giving one entry per CDR3 protein. The sample carries approximately 380,000 distinct CDR3 sequences, 55% to 75% recorded once. Notes on this clonotype: Antigen: not known.

V lost 6 bases, J lost 4 bases, and 8 bases stayed unmatched. This CDR3 contains 16 residues. The germline V gene encodes CDR1 MNHEY and CDR2 SVGAGI. Findings and caveats of the study: Researchers reported that CD8+ Simpson's diversity was not significantly different in patients versus controls. Around 29 CD8+ CDR3 sequences were shared between patients and controls.

Sequencing input: sorted CD4+, CD8+, or CD8+CD57+ T cells (not recorded which) from PBMCs. The chain combines TRBV6-5 with TRBJ2-2; 10 bases map to TRBD2. The sequence came from a human donor in good health, serving as a control. Here the CDR3 DNA reads TGTGCCAGCAGGGTATCTGGACTAGCGGTCACCGGGGAGCTGTTTTTT. The encoded protein is CASRVSGLAVTGELFF.